One T cell receptor (beta chain) is described in this entry. These data come from a study of T cells in Graves' hyperthyroidism and ophthalmopathy. Regions amplified from RNA transcripts were the TCR beta CDR3 regions. A first-round RT-PCR of the TCR CDR3 used the HTBI primer set. TCRdb reprocessed the multiplex PCR reads via MiXCR and lists one record per CDR3 protein. The sample has about 400,000 distinct CDR3 sequences, 13% seen once. Germline-derived CDR1 and CDR2 are DFQATT and SNEGSKA (reference sequence). The V segment lost 5 bases and the J segment 3 bases; nucleotides outside the gene matches: 7. This CDR3 comprises 15 residues.

Sequenced material: blood. The chain employs TRBV20-1 and TRBJ2-5; 12 bases are shared with TRBD1. The TCR sequence derives from a woman younger than 35 with Graves' hyperthyroidism. CDR3 sequence: CSAQRDRGPEETQYF. The DNA for the CDR3 is TGCAGTGCTCAACGGGACAGGGGGCCTGAAGAGACCCAGTACTTC.